What follows is one T cell receptor (beta chain) and its context. The antigen remains unidentified. This could be a read error, since a much larger clone is one nucleotide away. These data belong to a study of post-analysis software for immune sequencing data. About the study: Disease trajectories encompassed relapsing-remitting, secondary progressive and progressive-relapsing multiple sclerosis. The study, taken as a whole, reports: Significantly lower normalized Chao1 diversity was seen in multiple sclerosis patients than in controls. F-measure co-clustering was strong for batch-matched samples.

cDNA libraries of TCR beta carried unique molecular identifiers. The authors obtained roughly 500,000 cDNA molecules from about 0.94 to 9.7 million T cells. MiXCR was run by TCRdb on the PCR reads, yielding one entry per CDR3 protein. The sample includes approximately 150,000 distinct CDR3 sequences, approximately 30% seen only once; the top ten take 1.5%. The source of this sequence is a girl aged 10 to 17 with multiple sclerosis. Sequencing was done on a sample of blood.

The CDR3 is CASSPRDGDSYEQYF. DNA of the CDR3: TGTGCCAGCAGCCCCCGGGACGGGGACTCCTACGAGCAGTACTTC. J is TRBJ2-7 and V is TRBV11-2, with D perhaps being TRBD1 or TRBD2 (5 bases each). The CDR3 covers 15 residues. V was cut by 5 bases and J by 0 bases, with 14 bases left in between. Germline assignment: CDR1 SGHAT and CDR2 FQNNGV.